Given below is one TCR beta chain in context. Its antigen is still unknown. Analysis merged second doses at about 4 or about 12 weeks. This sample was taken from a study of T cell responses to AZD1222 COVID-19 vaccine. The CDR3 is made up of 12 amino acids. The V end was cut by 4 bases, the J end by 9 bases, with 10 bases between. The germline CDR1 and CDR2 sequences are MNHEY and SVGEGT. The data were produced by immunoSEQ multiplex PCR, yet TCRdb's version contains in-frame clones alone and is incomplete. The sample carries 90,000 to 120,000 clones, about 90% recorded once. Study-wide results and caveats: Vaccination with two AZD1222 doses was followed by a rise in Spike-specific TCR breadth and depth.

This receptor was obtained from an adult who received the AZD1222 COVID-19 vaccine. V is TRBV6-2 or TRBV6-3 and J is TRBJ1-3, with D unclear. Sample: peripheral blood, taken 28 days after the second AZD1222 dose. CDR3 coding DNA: TGTGCCAGCAGTTCGACGGGAGCCACCATATATTTT. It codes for CASSSTGATIYF.